This TCR beta chain stems from a study of blood T cell repertoires in COVID-19. Sequenced by immunoSEQ multiplex PCR; TCRdb stores in-frame clones only, minus some. The repertoire holds roughly 250,000 clones, with roughly 88% as singletons. Germline V gene lookup returns CDR1 SNHLY and CDR2 FYNNEI. The CDR3 is 13 amino acids. J lost 6 bases, V lost 10 bases, and 4 bases had no gene match. This sequence was found in a woman aged 45-65 years who had recovered from COVID-19. The material sequenced was PBMCs or T cells enriched from blood (not recorded which). The V and J genes are TRBV2 and TRBJ1-6, with 9 bases matching TRBD1. This CDR3 is CAKRDRANSPLHF. Written as DNA, the CDR3 is TGTGCCAAGAGGGACAGGGCTAATTCACCCCTCCACTTT.